This TCR beta chain stems from a study of identical twins' blood T cells. TCRdb analysed the 5' RACE reads with MiXCR anew, one entry per CDR3 protein. Of 400,000 or so distinct CDR3 sequences listed, 28% are singletons. Only a few counts were recorded for this clonotype. Trimming cost V 2 bases and J 3 bases, with 7 bases left between them. The germline gives CDR1 DFQATT, CDR2 SNEGSKA (reference sequence). The CDR3 has 12 residues. The chain is built from TRBV20-1 and TRBJ1-2, with D possibly TRBD1 on 5 matching bases. The clonotype originates from a woman between 18 and 55 years old in good health. Sequencing was performed on PBMCs. The CDR3 loop reads CSARRGYYGYTF. For the CDR3, the DNA is TGCAGTGCTAGAAGGGGCTACTATGGCTACACCTTC.